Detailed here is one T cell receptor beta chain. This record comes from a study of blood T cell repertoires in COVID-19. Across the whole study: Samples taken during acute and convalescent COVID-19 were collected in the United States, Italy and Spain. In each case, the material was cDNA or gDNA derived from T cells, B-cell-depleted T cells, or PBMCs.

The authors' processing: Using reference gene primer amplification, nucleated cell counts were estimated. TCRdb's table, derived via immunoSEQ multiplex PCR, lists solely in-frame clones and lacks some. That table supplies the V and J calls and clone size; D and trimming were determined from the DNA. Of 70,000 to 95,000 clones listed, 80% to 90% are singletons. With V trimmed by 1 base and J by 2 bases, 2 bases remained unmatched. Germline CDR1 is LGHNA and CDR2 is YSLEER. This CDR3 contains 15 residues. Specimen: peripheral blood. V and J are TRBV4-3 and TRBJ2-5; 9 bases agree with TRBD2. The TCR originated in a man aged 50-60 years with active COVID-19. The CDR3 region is CASSQGLAEQETQYF. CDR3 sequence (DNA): TGCGCCAGCAGCCAAGGACTAGCGGAGCAAGAGACCCAGTACTTC.